Detailed here is one TCR beta chain. One end of the junction fails to match germline, which may point to a read error. The entry originates in a study of T cell responses to AZD1222 COVID-19 vaccine. Profiling relied on immunoSEQ multiplex PCR, and the TCRdb table lists in-frame clones only, not all of them. The sample has about 110,000 clones, 92% seen once. Germline values: CDR1 MNHEY, CDR2 SVGAGI. The CDR3 is made up of 15 amino acids. Sequencing was performed on peripheral blood, taken 28 days after the second AZD1222 dose. The receptor was isolated from an adult who received the AZD1222 COVID-19 vaccine. The genes are TRBV6-5 and TRBJ1-2; 9 nucleotides line up with TRBD1. The DNA for the CDR3 is TGTGCCAGCAGCTACTCGTGGGACAGGGATTATGGCTACACCTTC. It translates to CASSYSWDRDYGYTF.